This TCR beta chain appears in the sequencing data of a study of blood T cell repertoires in COVID-19. Study overall: The United States, Italy and Spain were the sources of the acute and convalescent COVID-19 samples.

CDR3 size: 12 residues. V gave up 2 bases and J gave up 7 bases, with 4 bases separating them. Germline V CDR1 and CDR2: SGHRS, YFSETQ. TCRdb keeps only in-frame clones here, not all; method: immunoSEQ multiplex PCR. The data hold 100,000 or so clones, with approximately 92% observed a single time. The TCR sequence derives from a man aged 65-85 years with acute or convalescent COVID-19. The chain recombines TRBV5-1 with TRBJ1-6; D uncertain. The sequenced sample was peripheral blood. The CDR3 loop is CASSFGNSPLHF. The CDR3 nucleotides are TGCGCCAGCAGCTTTGGCAATTCACCCCTCCACTTT. The entire variable domain, with the rest obtained from reference TRBV5-1 and TRBJ1-6, is as follows: KAGVTQTPRYLIKTRGQQVTLSCSPISGHRSVSWYQQTPGQGLQFLFEYFSETQRNKGNFPGRFSGRQFSNSRSEMNVSTLELGDSALYLCASSFGNSPLHFGNGTRLTVT.